One sample yielded the 21 T cell receptor beta chains listed below, sequenced in a study of radiotherapy plus CTLA-4 blockade in lung cancer. Sequencing was performed with immunoSEQ multiplex PCR; in TCRdb, only in-frame clones are kept and a portion is missing. Here the sample spans some 110,000 clones, about four fifths being singletons. The sample consisted of peripheral blood, taken from a patient treated with radiotherapy plus ipilimumab. Receptors were obtained from a human donor with non-small cell lung cancer who had a partial response to radiotherapy plus ipilimumab.

This chain links TRBV5-1 with TRBJ2-5, with a tentative D call TRBD2 (6 bases). This CDR3 comprises 13 residues. Germline V gene lookup returns CDR1 SGHRS and CDR2 YFSETQ. Between the trimmed V and J ends, which lost 2 bases and 2 bases, there was a span of 7 bases. DNA for the CDR3: TGCGCCAGCAGCTTCAGCGGGCAAGAGACCCAGTACTTC. Translating it yields CASSFSGQETQYF.

The chain is built from TRBV25-1 and TRBJ2-1; D ambiguous. The CDR3 covers 15 residues. Germline lookup yields CDR1 MGHDK and CDR2 SYGVNS. With 3 bases removed from V and 4 bases from J, the gap between germline ends came to 13 bases. CDR3 bases: TGTGCCAGCAGTGAGCCCGCCGCCGGGTACAATGAGCAGTTCTTC. Amino acid sequence: CASSEPAAGYNEQFF.

This sequence joins TRBV7-2 and TRBJ2-4; no definite D call. V was shortened by 1 base and J by 3 bases, with 13 bases between the two germline ends. CDR1 and CDR2 (germline): SGHTA, FQGNSA. CDR3 size: 16 residues. The CDR3 bases are TGTGCCAGCAGCTTAGGGCGGATGGGTGGCAAAAACATTCAGTACTTC. This codes for CASSLGRMGGKNIQYF.

This chain links TRBV27 with TRBJ2-7; 14 nucleotides line up with TRBD2. The V and J ends lost 5 bases and 1 base, in that order; junction bases with no gene match: 7. CDR1 is MNHEY and CDR2 is SMNVEV in the germline V gene (reference sequence). The CDR3 has 17 amino acids. In DNA, the CDR3 is TGTGCCAGCAGTCCGGGACTAGCGGGAGCGGGATCCTACGAGCAGTACTTC. Protein sequence: CASSPGLAGAGSYEQYF.

The V call is TRBV23-1, the J call TRBJ2-1; 10 nucleotides match TRBD2. TRBV23-1 is an ORF for which the function is uncertain. The J segment lost 10 bases and the V segment lost 0 bases, leaving 9 bases of the junction unmatched. The CDR3 consists of 16 residues. The CDR3 DNA reads as TGCGCCAGCAGTCAATCGAGCGAGCGGGAGGGCGGCGAGCAGTTCTTC. Translating gives CASSQSSEREGGEQFF.

The chain is built from TRBV4-1 and TRBJ1-2; 9 nucleotides align to TRBD1. This CDR3 is 16 amino acids long. Losses at the gene ends were 4 bases for V and 7 bases for J; bases not matched to a gene: 13. Per the germline V gene, CDR1 is MGHRA and CDR2 is YSYEKL. Here the CDR3 DNA reads TGCGCCAGCAGCCCATTATTCCGGGACAGGGAGAGTGGCTACACCTTC. As protein: CASSPLFRDRESGYTF.

This chain links TRBV7-9 with TRBJ2-5; D not resolved. V was cut by 6 bases and J by 2 bases, with 16 bases left in between. CDR3 size: 15 residues. Germline assignment: CDR1 SEHNR and CDR2 FQNEAQ (reference sequence). The DNA of the CDR3 is TGTGCCAGCAGTAGATTCGAACGAGAACAAGAGACCCAGTACTTC. Its protein is CASSRFEREQETQYF.

This chain uses TRBV19 with TRBJ2-5, with D possibly matching TRBD2 (5 bases). V was clipped by 3 bases and J by 2 bases, with 10 bases between them. The CDR3 loop spans 14 amino acids. CDR1 LNHDA and CDR2 SQIVND come from the germline V gene (reference sequence). The CDR3 DNA reads TGTGCCAGTAGTATCTCCGGCGGGCAAGAGACCCAGTACTTC. It is translated as CASSISGGQETQYF.

J is TRBJ2-3 and V is TRBV28, with D possibly TRBD1 on 7 matching bases. Germline V gives CDR1 MDHEN, CDR2 SYDVKM. The CDR3 totals 18 residues. Trimming shortened V by 1 base and J by 1 base, and 18 bases separated the two germline ends. The CDR3 region is CASSLYQGGGIGTDTQYF. CDR3 nucleotide sequence: TGTGCCAGCAGTTTATACCAGGGGGGCGGGATAGGCACAGATACGCAGTATTTT. Supplemented by reference TRBV28 and TRBJ2-3, the full variable domain reads DVKVTQSSRYLVKRTGEKVFLECVQDMDHENMFWYRQDPGLGLRLIYFSYDVKMKEKGDIPEGYSVSREKKERFSLILESASTNQTSMYLCASSLYQGGGIGTDTQYFGPGTRLTVL.

V usage is TRBV15 and J usage is TRBJ2-4; 10 nucleotides match TRBD2. Per germline, CDR1 LNHNV and CDR2 YYDKDF (reference sequence). V dropped 5 bases and J dropped 5; count of bases not matched to a gene: 9. The CDR3 covers 16 residues. The DNA of the CDR3 is TGTGCCACCAGCTCGGGAATTCTAGCGGGGGAAAACATTCAGTACTTC. Translating it yields CATSSGILAGENIQYF.

The rearrangement links TRBV19 to TRBJ1-1; D is ambiguous. This CDR3 is 13 amino acids long. The V and J ends lost 3 bases and 6 bases respectively, with 11 bases between them. CDR1 and CDR2 from the germline V gene are LNHDA and SQIVND (reference sequence). The CDR3 DNA sequence: TGTGCCAGTAGTATCTATGAGGAGGCTGAAGCTTTCTTT. It is translated as CASSIYEEAEAFF.

This clone has only one observation. The chain links TRBV28 to TRBJ1-2, with 8 bases identical to TRBD1. Germline CDR1 MDHEN, CDR2 SYDVKM. J gave up 7 bases and V 6 bases, and 13 bases lay outside the gene matches. This CDR3 is 15 amino acids long. The CDR3 loop reads CASSRGSQGASGYTF. CDR3 nucleotides: TGTGCCAGCAGCCGGGGATCTCAGGGGGCGTCTGGCTACACCTTC.

This chain joins TRBV6-6 and TRBJ1-2; D might be TRBD1 (5 bases). V was shortened by 6 bases and J by 2 bases, with 19 bases between the two germline ends. Germline lookup yields CDR1 MNHNY and CDR2 SVGAGI (reference sequence). This CDR3 has 16 amino acids. The CDR3 reads CASSPVRQNFNYGYTF. Written as DNA, the CDR3 is TGTGCCAGCAGCCCTGTCCGACAGAACTTCAACTATGGCTACACCTTC.

This chain joins TRBV30 and TRBJ2-1; possibly TRBD2 for D (5 bases). The CDR3 runs 15 residues. With 4 bases removed from V and 0 bases from J, the gap between germline ends came to 13 bases. Germline assignment: CDR1 GTSNPN and CDR2 SVGIG (reference sequence). CDR3 amino acids: CAWNSGLSSYNEQFF. The CDR3 coding sequence is TGTGCCTGGAATTCGGGGTTAAGCTCCTACAATGAGCAGTTCTTC.

V gene TRBV6-5 combines with J gene TRBJ1-4; D is unclear. The CDR3 sequence is 11 residues long. Germline CDR1 MNHEY, CDR2 SVGAGI. The V gene lost 5 bases and the J gene lost 12 bases, with 10 bases spanning the gap. The CDR3 coding sequence is TGTGCCAGCAGTGAATCCCGGGAACTGTTTTTT. This codes for CASSESRELFF.

The genes are TRBV5-1 and TRBJ2-3; maybe TRBD2 (6 bases). Trimming pared 0 bases from V and 2 bases from J, leaving 7 bases between. CDR1 is SGHRS and CDR2 is YFSETQ in the germline V gene. The CDR3 sequence is 14 residues long. CDR3 bases: TGCGCCAGCAGCTTGGGGGAGGTCACAGATACGCAGTATTTT. This codes for CASSLGEVTDTQYF.

The sample holds one count of this clone. This chain uses TRBV7-6 with TRBJ2-1; TRBD2 matches 14 bases. Germline V gene data show CDR1 as SGHVS and CDR2 as FNYEAQ. The CDR3 length is 19 residues. J gave up 3 bases and V 0 bases, and 7 bases lay outside the gene matches. CDR3 loop: CASSLALGTSGGGYNEQFF. In DNA form, the CDR3 reads TGTGCCAGCAGCTTAGCGCTCGGGACTAGCGGGGGCGGCTACAATGAGCAGTTCTTC.

This chain uses TRBV27 with TRBJ2-2; 8 nucleotides line up with TRBD1. CDR1 is MNHEY, CDR2 SMNVEV, per germline (reference sequence). Trimming took 6 bases from V and 5 from J; bases not matched to a gene: 11. This CDR3 has 16 amino acids. The CDR3 DNA reads as TGTGCCAGCAGGAATTACGGACAGGGCAGGACCGGGGAGCTGTTTTTT. Protein: CASRNYGQGRTGELFF.

The chain links TRBV9 to TRBJ1-4, with TRBD1 matching over 9 bases. Germline V lookup: CDR1 SGDLS, CDR2 YYNGEE. Unmatched junction bases numbered 6, after V lost 4 bases and J lost 8 bases. The CDR3 extends over 14 amino acids. The CDR3 is CASSRTGADEKLFF. The DNA for the CDR3 is TGTGCCAGCAGCCGGACAGGGGCTGACGAAAAACTGTTTTTT. The full variable domain, completed using reference TRBV9 and TRBJ1-4, is DSGVTQTPKHLITATGQRVTLRCSPRSGDLSVYWYQQSLDQGLQFLIQYYNGEERAKGNILERFSAQQFPDLHSELNLSSLELGDSALYFCASSRTGADEKLFFGSGTQLSVL.

This chain connects TRBV14 to TRBJ2-2; 8 positions agree with TRBD1. The V segment lost 6 bases and the J segment 1 base; nucleotides outside the gene matches: 10. CDR1 and CDR2 (germline): SGHDN, FVKESK. CDR3 length: 17 amino acids. CDR3 sequence (DNA): TGTGCCAGCAGGGACCTTAGGACAGGGCTGAACACCGGGGAGCTGTTTTTT. Protein sequence: CASRDLRTGLNTGELFF. Drawing the rest from reference TRBV14 and TRBJ2-2, the complete variable domain is EAGVTQFPSHSVIEKGQTVTLRCDPISGHDNLYWYRRVMGKEIKFLLHFVKESKQDESGMPNNRFLAERTGGTYSTLKVQPAELEDSGVYFCASRDLRTGLNTGELFFGEGSRLTVL.

Comments on this clone: One end of the junction varies from germline; a read error may be responsible. The chain employs TRBV7-9 and TRBJ2-1; TRBD1 agrees at 7 bases. This CDR3 comprises 12 residues. The germline gives CDR1 SEHNR, CDR2 FQNEAQ (reference sequence). The CDR3 protein is CAGSQGQDEQFF. The CDR3, as DNA: TGTGCCGGCAGTCAAGGACAGGATGAGCAGTTCTTC.